The 16 T cell receptor beta chains presented below share a single source sample, sequenced in a study of human T cells and chemical hapten exposure. TCRdb reprocessed the RACE reads with MiXCR, giving one entry per CDR3 protein. The table shows 100,000 or so distinct CDR3 sequences, with about 10% occurring only once. As for time point: patch test 1, 2 weeks after DPC sensitization. Specified treatment: therapeutic diphenylcyclopropenone sensitization with weekly scalp DPC. The specimen comprised whole blood, sampled in connection with sensitization to the hapten diphenylcyclopropenone (DPC). The receptors stem from a man aged 40-49 years with alopecia areata. Some clones in this sample may be carry-over from other donors' samples.

This chain joins TRBV30 and TRBJ1-1; 7 bases are shared with TRBD1. The CDR3 contains 14 residues. Unmatched junction bases numbered 9, after V lost 2 bases and J lost 6 bases. CDR1 GTSNPN and CDR2 SVGIG come from the germline V gene (reference sequence). In nucleotides, the CDR3 is TGTGCCTGGAGTTCGACAGGGAATGGGCCTGAAGCTTTCTTT. It specifies CAWSSTGNGPEAFF.

This clonotype showed up many times. J is TRBJ1-3 and V is TRBV28; perhaps TRBD1 as D (6 bases). Germline V gene sequence: CDR1 MDHEN, CDR2 SYDVKM. Trimming shortened V by 5 bases and J by 10 bases, and 15 bases separated the two germline ends. The length of the CDR3 is 13 residues. This chain's CDR3 is CASSPTGRPTIYF. In nucleotides, the CDR3 is TGTGCCAGCAGTCCGACAGGCCGCCCGACCATATATTTT.

The rearrangement joins TRBV9 to TRBJ2-1; TRBD2 agrees at 11 bases. Germline CDR1 SGDLS, CDR2 YYNGEE. This CDR3 region has 15 residues. V trimming: 5 bases; J trimming: 5 bases; junction bases outside the gene matches: 6. The CDR3 loop reads CASRTTGLADNEQFF. The CDR3 DNA reads TGTGCCAGCAGGACGACGGGACTAGCGGACAATGAGCAGTTCTTC.

CDR3 nucleotides: TGTGCCAGCAGCTTACCTGGCGCAGGAGCGAACACTGAAGCTTTCTTT. Residues: CASSLPGAGANTEAFF. This rearrangement joins TRBV7-9 to TRBJ1-1; the D is unclear. Germline CDR1 is SEHNR and CDR2 is FQNEAQ (reference sequence). The CDR3 contains 16 residues. Trimming stripped 2 bases from V and 1 base from J, with 14 bases between.

The CDR3 reads CAISGTAGELFF. The DNA for the CDR3 is TGTGCCATCAGCGGGACGGCCGGGGAGCTGTTTTTT. The V call is TRBV10-3, the J call TRBJ2-2; perhaps D is TRBD1 or TRBD2 (5 bases each). Germline CDR1 and CDR2: ENHRY and SYGVKD. V dropped 6 bases and J dropped 6 bases, with 8 bases sitting between them. The CDR3 has 12 amino acids.

This clonotype was found many times. V gene TRBV29-1 combines with J gene TRBJ2-3; D gene uncertain. This CDR3 is 12 amino acids long. Germline values: CDR1 SQVTM, CDR2 ANQGSEA. Trimming stripped 2 bases from V and 3 bases from J, with 6 bases between. Here the CDR3 DNA reads TGCAGCGTTGAACTTGGGACAGATACGCAGTATTTT. It is translated as CSVELGTDTQYF.

V is TRBV3-1 and J is TRBJ2-3, with TRBD2 matching over 7 bases. The CDR3 extends over 17 amino acids. CDR1 is LGHDT, CDR2 YNNKEL, per germline (reference sequence). The V and J ends lost 0 bases and 2 bases, in that order; junction bases with no gene match: 8. The CDR3 loop reads CASSQDGGGRHTDTQYF. CDR3 DNA sequence: TGTGCCAGCAGCCAAGATGGTGGCGGGAGACACACAGATACGCAGTATTTT.

The genes are TRBV27 and TRBJ1-1; 9 nucleotides align to TRBD1. V trimming: 1 base; J trimming: 13 bases; junction bases outside the gene matches: 7. The CDR3 is made up of 13 amino acids. The germline V gene encodes CDR1 MNHEY and CDR2 SMNVEV (reference sequence). The CDR3 loop is CASSLWDRESYFF. For the CDR3, the DNA is TGTGCCAGCAGTTTATGGGACAGGGAATCATATTTCTTT.

This chain connects TRBV30 to TRBJ2-7; weak D call: TRBD2 (5 bases). Between the trimmed V and J ends, which lost 4 bases and 3 bases, there was a span of 7 bases. Germline CDR1 is GTSNPN and CDR2 is SVGIG (reference sequence). The CDR3 is 11 residues long. This CDR3 reads CAWTRGYEQYF. CDR3 sequence (DNA): TGTGCCTGGACCCGGGGCTACGAGCAGTACTTC.

This clonotype was detected only a few times. This chain joins TRBV12-3 or TRBV12-4 and TRBJ2-3, with D possibly TRBD2 on 6 matching bases. This CDR3 is built from 17 residues. V was trimmed by 5 bases and J by 6 bases, leaving 24 bases between them. The CDR3 DNA is TGTGCCAGCAGTAAAGCCCCCTCGGGGGTATACGCGGATACGCAGTATTTT. As protein: CASSKAPSGVYADTQYF.

This clonotype was recorded at least ten times. The J gene is TRBJ1-1, the V gene TRBV29-1; the D gene is possibly TRBD1 (6 bases). Germline V gives CDR1 SQVTM, CDR2 ANQGSEA. This CDR3 is built from 14 residues. V was trimmed by 4 bases and J by 2 bases, leaving 14 bases between them. CDR3 bases: TGCAGCGTTGTTAAGGGGGGGATTAACACTGAAGCTTTCTTT. As protein: CSVVKGGINTEAFF.

This clonotype was picked up a small number of times. The J gene is TRBJ2-5, the V gene TRBV20-1; 7 nucleotides align to TRBD2. Germline V gives CDR1 DFQATT, CDR2 SNEGSKA (reference sequence). This CDR3 region has 15 residues. Trimming took 7 bases from V and 5 from J; bases not matched to a gene: 16. CDR3 residues: CSGEGGLSKGETQYF. The CDR3 DNA is TGCAGTGGGGAGGGCGGCCTGTCTAAGGGGGAGACCCAGTACTTC.

This clonotype was counted ten times or more. The chain uses TRBV12-5 and TRBJ1-2; TRBD1 might be the D (6 bases). CDR1 and CDR2 from the germline V gene are LGHNT and FRNRAP. This CDR3 is 13 amino acids long. With 7 bases removed from V and 2 bases from J, the gap between germline ends came to 11 bases. The CDR3, as DNA: TGTGCTAGTGCCCCCAGGGGAAACTATGGCTACACCTTC. This encodes CASAPRGNYGYTF.

The chain carries TRBV29-1 and TRBJ1-1, with 7 bases matching TRBD1. Per germline, CDR1 SQVTM and CDR2 ANQGSEA. The CDR3 contains 13 residues. In DNA, the CDR3 is TGCAGAGGAAAAAGGGGGCTGAACACTGAAGCTTTCTTT. Translating it yields CRGKRGLNTEAFF.

This clonotype turned up a few times. The chain employs TRBV6-2 or TRBV6-3 and TRBJ2-7, with 7 bases aligning to TRBD1. The ends lost 5 bases at V and 2 bases at J; junction bases unmatched: 6. Germline V CDR1 and CDR2: MNHEY, SVGEGT. There are 14 residues in the CDR3. CDR3 protein: CASSIRQGTYEQYF. CDR3 nucleotide sequence: TGTGCCAGCAGTATCCGACAGGGAACCTACGAGCAGTACTTC.

This clonotype showed up just a few times. The chain carries TRBV30 and TRBJ1-1; no definite D call. The CDR3 sequence is 14 residues long. V dropped 0 bases and J dropped 1 base, with 9 bases sitting between them. Germline CDR1 GTSNPN, CDR2 SVGIG (reference sequence). In DNA, the CDR3 is TGTGCCTGGAGTGTACTTCGAGAGAACACTGAAGCTTTCTTT. It is translated as CAWSVLRENTEAFF.